The following is a TCR beta chain sequence with its context. This entry is derived from a study of blood T cell repertoires in COVID-19. Per the study methods: How many nucleated cells were present was estimated from reference gene primer amplification. Profiled with immunoSEQ multiplex PCR; TCRdb holds only in-frame clones, not every one. V and J calls and clone size are copied from that table; D and trimming were computed from the DNA. The sample has around 60,000 clones; 80% are singletons. V was clipped by 5 bases and J by 5 bases, with 15 bases between them. Germline lookup yields CDR1 LGHNT and CDR2 FRNRAP. The CDR3 consists of 14 residues.

The sample taken for sequencing was peripheral blood. V gene TRBV12-5 combines with J gene TRBJ2-5; tentatively, D is TRBD1 (6 bases). This clonotype originated in a man in his sixties with acute or convalescent COVID-19. The CDR3 DNA follows: TGTGCTAGTGGTCAGGGGTCCGTGTACGAGACCCAGTACTTC. It yields the protein CASGQGSVYETQYF.